The clone carrying this TCR beta chain was seen a handful of times. The data derive from a study of response to subunit inactivated influenza vaccine. In TCRdb, the RT-PCR reads were re-called with MiXCR into one record per CDR3 protein. The data contain roughly 550,000 distinct CDR3 sequences, less than 25% of them singletons. These data are also associated with another study on T cells expressing NK-cell markers. From that report: Template switching by 5'RACE with UMIs generated the TCR beta cDNA. More than five donors had dominant NKG2C+ clonotypes that comprised about 1.0-7.5% of their CD8+ T cells. One observes that, in several donors, these clonotypes were also the leading ones within the CD3+CD56-NKG2C+ fraction. The study did not resolve the HCMV specificity of expanded NKG2C+ T cell clones.

This receptor was obtained from a man aged 45-60 years who received an inactivated influenza vaccine. Sequencing used CD4+ T cells sorted from PBMCs, obtained 11 to 12 days after vaccination.

CDR3 DNA sequence: TGTGCCAGCAGGACTAGCGGGGGCAAGGGGTATTTT. Amino acid sequence: CASRTSGGKGYF. The J gene is TRBJ2-3, the V gene TRBV7-2, with 12 bases lining up with TRBD2. Looked up from germline, CDR1 is SGHTA and CDR2 is FQGNSA. CDR3 length: 12 amino acids. The V segment lost 6 bases and the J segment 14 bases; nucleotides outside the gene matches: 6.